A selection of T cell receptor beta chains follows, all from one sample in a study of cytomegalovirus exposure and HLA in healthy donors. TCRdb keeps only in-frame clones here, not all; method: immunoSEQ multiplex PCR. The data show around 150,000 clones, roughly 80% seen once. Sequences were obtained from PBMCs. The receptors here all came from a man aged 25-40 years in good health and CMV-seropositive. CDR3s include the opening cysteine and the closing phenylalanine or tryptophan.

V	J	CDR3
TRBV4-1	TRBJ2-7	CASSLGQGALREQYF
TRBV4-1	TRBJ1-5	CASSQDQGWHQHF
TRBV19	TRBJ2-5	CASSDRDTQRHF
TRBV15	TRBJ1-1	CATSHDRGRTEAFF
TRBV19	TRBJ2-5	CASSSTGSRETQYF
TRBV6-1	TRBJ2-2	CASTVGVGELFF
TRBV7-6	TRBJ1-1	CASSLGGDRGTEAFF
TRBV28	TRBJ1-1	CASTAAVAGDTEAFF
TRBV27	TRBJ2-7	CASSLEGLPTYEQYF
TRBV30	TRBJ2-2	CAQNPNRVNTGELFF
TRBV11-2	TRBJ1-2	CASSLSLSYGYTF
TRBV14	TRBJ2-1	CASSHPISGDYNEQFF
TRBV5-1	TRBJ2-7	CASSLGGGGAISYEQYF
TRBV5-8	TRBJ2-7	CASSFGEIYEQYF
TRBV10-3	TRBJ1-6	CAIRGETGPHSPLHF
TRBV27	TRBJ2-7	CASSWAGSPSYEQYF
TRBV2	TRBJ1-2	CASSPLQGDGYTF
TRBV18	TRBJ1-1	CASSPRDRGKNTEAFF
TRBV10-3	TRBJ2-2	CAISSGTSGGVGTGELFF
TRBV30	TRBJ2-3	CAWAVFRTDTQYF
TRBV28	TRBJ2-3	CASSSRTSGGSTDTQYF
TRBV5-1	TRBJ2-3	CASSFGRGVGTQYF
TRBV28	TRBJ2-1	CASSFRGTNEQFF
TRBV29-1	-	CSVGRENSYEQYF
TRBV5-4	TRBJ2-3	CASSSRTSDTQYF
TRBV5-1	TRBJ2-1	CASSWGLAGSSYNEQFF
TRBV4-3	TRBJ2-3	CASSQDKGQHPDTQYF
TRBV6-5	TRBJ1-1	CASTSQGAENTEAFF
TRBV7-3	TRBJ2-1	CASSLTRGSYNEQFF
TRBV7-2	TRBJ2-4	CAIGRGKTAKNIQYF
TRBV28	TRBJ2-2	CASVPGQVNTGELFF
TRBV4-2	TRBJ2-5	CASSQTGRETQYF
TRBV9	TRBJ2-7	CASSVDGSGGAEYF
TRBV9	TRBJ1-2	CASSVGTFNYGYTF
TRBV4-1	TRBJ2-5	CASSLFADQETQYF
TRBV5-1	TRBJ2-2	CASRSGQGSGELFF
TRBV19	TRBJ2-1	CASSISSWGTGINEQFF
TRBV19	TRBJ2-3	CASSIAPPGTGNYLSADTQYF
TRBV27	TRBJ2-7	CASSFHTSGGAYEQYF
TRBV5-1	TRBJ2-7	CASSPGGTGWLYEQYF
TRBV7-2	TRBJ2-3	CASSLVGLDTQYF
TRBV5-1	TRBJ2-3	CASSSGSIDTQYF
TRBV6-1	TRBJ2-7	CASSVKGVYEQYF
TRBV29-1	TRBJ2-3	CSVEDRQGWADTQYF
TRBV6-1	TRBJ2-3	CASSGAEGDTQYF
TRBV4-1	TRBJ2-7	CASSQSGDSYEQYF
TRBV7-7	TRBJ2-5	CASSLGGRGLETQYF
TRBV2	TRBJ2-5	CASSLPGLAGDPQETQYF
TRBV6-6	TRBJ2-3	CASAPGGSTDTQYF
TRBV11-3	TRBJ2-2	CASSEDRRTGELFF
TRBV7-3	TRBJ2-1	CASSPGGWAEQFF
TRBV4-1	TRBJ2-7	CASSQDGTGTTYEQYF
TRBV4-1	TRBJ2-5	CASSQGSQETQYF
TRBV18	TRBJ2-1	CASSPPELYNEQFF
TRBV4-1	TRBJ2-7	CASSPPVNSYEQYF
TRBV11-2	TRBJ1-6	CASSTTRTGRGSYNSPLHF
TRBV27	TRBJ2-3	CASSWDRITDTQYF
TRBV5-4	TRBJ2-7	CASSRQGPLSYEQYF
TRBV6-1	TRBJ1-4	CASSLGATNEKLFF